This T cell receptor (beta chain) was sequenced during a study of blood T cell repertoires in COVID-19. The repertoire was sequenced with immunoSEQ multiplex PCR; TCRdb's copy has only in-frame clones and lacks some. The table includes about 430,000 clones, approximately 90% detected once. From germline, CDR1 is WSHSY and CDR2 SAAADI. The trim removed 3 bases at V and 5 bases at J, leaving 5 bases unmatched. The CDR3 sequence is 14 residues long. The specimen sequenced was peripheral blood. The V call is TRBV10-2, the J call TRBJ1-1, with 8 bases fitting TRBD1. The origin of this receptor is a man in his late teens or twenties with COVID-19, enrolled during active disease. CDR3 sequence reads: CASSDLRGLTEAFF. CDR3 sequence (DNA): TGCGCCAGCAGTGATCTCAGGGGGCTGACTGAAGCTTTCTTT.